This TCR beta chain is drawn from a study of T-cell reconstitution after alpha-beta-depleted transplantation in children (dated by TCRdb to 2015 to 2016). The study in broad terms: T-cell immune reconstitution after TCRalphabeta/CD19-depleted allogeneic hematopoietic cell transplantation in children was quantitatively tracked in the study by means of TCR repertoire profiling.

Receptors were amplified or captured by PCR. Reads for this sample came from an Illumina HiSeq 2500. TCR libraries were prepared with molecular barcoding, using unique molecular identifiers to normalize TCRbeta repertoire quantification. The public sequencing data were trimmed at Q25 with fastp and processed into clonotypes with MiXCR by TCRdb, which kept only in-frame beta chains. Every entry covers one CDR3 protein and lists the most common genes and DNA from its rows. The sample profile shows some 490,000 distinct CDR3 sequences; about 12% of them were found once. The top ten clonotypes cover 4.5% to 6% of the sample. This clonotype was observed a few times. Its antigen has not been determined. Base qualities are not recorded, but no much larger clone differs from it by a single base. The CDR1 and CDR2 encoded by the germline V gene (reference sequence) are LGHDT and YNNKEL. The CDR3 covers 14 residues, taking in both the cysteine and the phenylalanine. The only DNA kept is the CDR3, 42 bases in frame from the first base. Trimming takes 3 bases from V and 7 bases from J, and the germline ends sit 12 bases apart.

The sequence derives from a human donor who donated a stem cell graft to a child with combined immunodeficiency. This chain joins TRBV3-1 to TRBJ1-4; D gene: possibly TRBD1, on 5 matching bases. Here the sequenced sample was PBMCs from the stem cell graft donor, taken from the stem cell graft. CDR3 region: CASSQGRDLEKLFF. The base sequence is TGTGCCAGCAGCCAGGGACGGGATCTTGAAAAACTGTTTTTT.